This T cell receptor beta chain was sequenced during a study of T cells in Graves' hyperthyroidism and ophthalmopathy. Study as a whole: Initial diagnosis, before any treatment, was when peripheral blood was collected.

Germline V gene sequence: CDR1 SGHAT, CDR2 FQNNGV. The CDR3 runs 14 residues. V lost 7 bases, J lost 1 base, and 14 bases lay in between. RNA transcripts gave rise to amplified TCR beta CDR3 regions. With the HTBI primer set, the TCR CDR3 went through a first round of RT-PCR. TCRdb passed the multiplex PCR reads through MiXCR, listing each CDR3 protein once. Here the sample spans hundreds of thousands of distinct CDR3 sequences, around 15% being singletons. Broader study findings: A model built on 13 V-J features separated ophthalmopathy from stable hyperthyroidism.

Exclusion of patients followed from uncontrolled infection, other autoimmune disease, pregnancy or lactation. Diagnoses rested on clinical symptoms, serum thyroxine and TRAb, thyroid ultrasound and orbital computed tomography. This clonotype was seen ten or more times. No antigen is known for it. Sequenced: blood. This receptor was taken from a middle-aged woman with Graves' ophthalmopathy. The rearrangement uses TRBV11-2 and TRBJ2-7; no reliable D call. CDR3 nucleotide sequence: TGTGCCAGCAACCACCATGTTGGTTCCTACGAGCAGTACTTC. The encoded protein is CASNHHVGSYEQYF. The full variable domain, rest sourced from reference TRBV11-2 and TRBJ2-7, is EAGVAQSPRYKIIEKRQSVAFWCNPISGHATLYWYQQILGQGPKLLIQFQNNGVVDDSQLPKDRFSAERLKGVDSTLKIQPAKLEDSAVYLCASNHHVGSYEQYFGPGTRLTVT.